Listed below are T cell receptor beta chains from one sample, sequenced in a study of regulatory T cells in long-lasting Graves disease. Each CDR3 protein is one row after TCRdb ran MiXCR on the multiplex PCR reads. Of almost 350,000 distinct CDR3 sequences in the sample, roughly 21% were seen once. The material sequenced was peripheral blood mononuclear cells (PBMCs), taken when the disease was refractory, from a patient treated with antithyroid drugs. The source is a female donor with Graves disease. Each CDR3 is given without its conserved first and last residue. D genes are given only for firm matches.

v_call d_call cdr3_aa
TRBV6-2/TRBV6-3 - ASSYSGTTRGEQY
TRBV6-1 - ASINARPEGSLH
TRBV7-9 - ASSRPGGSQPQH
TRBV20-1 - SAPDRWTEKLF
TRBV2 TRBD1 ASSDMRQGGFGQY
TRBV3-1 TRBD1 ASSQDWQGAGGYT
TRBV29-1 - SVAGSGAGEQF
TRBV20-1 - SASNPHSPLH
TRBV12-3/TRBV12-4 - ASTRYPGPQLF
TRBV28 - ASRKGAFGGYEQY
TRBV12-3/TRBV12-4 - ASSFLRGRAEKLF
TRBV28 TRBD1 ASSFMDRDQETQY
TRBV12-3/TRBV12-4 - ASSQEYQNQPQH
TRBV11-3 - ASSLDFPTGELF
TRBV19 - ASSIRGPATQY
TRBV27 - ASSLDVGGRSTEAF
TRBV6-1 - ASSAMGLAKNIQY
TRBV7-8 - ASSFHIYEQY
TRBV6-5 TRBD1 ASSYGQVEQY
TRBV10-3 - AISESYESYEQY
TRBV14 - ASSLYGHEQY
TRBV10-3 - AISDGAITEAF
TRBV5-1 - ASSFEIRPGANVLT
TRBV7-9 - ASSLVGESLNTEAF
TRBV30 - AWSVGLGYNTEAF
TRBV2 TRBD2 ASRGLAGGSSYNEQF
TRBV10-3 - AISDLRPPRSSYEQY
TRBV15 - ATSSLDTARTGETQY
TRBV18 - ASSPYRVSGTEAF
TRBV18 - ASSPSFQGIYEQY
TRBV29-1 - SAGRKYQETQY
TRBV7-3 - ASSVQQNTEAF
TRBV27 TRBD1 ASSLELTGAGAF
TRBV29-1 - SAWETVPSGNTIY
TRBV2 - ASSDLRARPQH
TRBV10-2 TRBD2 ASSEGLAGADTQY
TRBV20-1 TRBD1 SAYGTGTESQPQH
TRBV3-1 TRBD1 ASSQDGGQASKQY
TRBV18 - ASSLRDLGNQETQY
TRBV9 - ASSVGDGGKLF
TRBV11-2 TRBD1 ASSLGTGGSGETQY
TRBV6-5 TRBD1 ASSLVEQGAYEQY
TRBV19 - ASSPALGGNQPQH
TRBV12-3/TRBV12-4 - ASSPLTVAYNAEAF
TRBV10-3 - AISRPGGETQY
TRBV12-3/TRBV12-4 - ASSVEGFTEAF
TRBV7-9 - ASSLAQGFNEQY
TRBV5-6 TRBD1 ASSLSFRDSYEQY
TRBV18 TRBD1 ASSLQGDRTGELF